Following are 12 T cell receptor beta chains from one sample sequenced in a study of blood T cell repertoires in COVID-19. Profiled with immunoSEQ multiplex PCR; TCRdb holds only in-frame clones, not every one. The sample carries approximately 210,000 clones, roughly 82% recorded once. The source material was PBMCs or T cells enriched from blood (not recorded which). The receptors here all came from a man aged 35-49 years who had recovered from COVID-19.

The genes are TRBV20-1 and TRBJ2-5; D unresolved. The CDR3 covers 12 residues. V lost 3 bases and J lost 5, with 10 bases in between. Germline-derived CDR1 and CDR2 are DFQATT and SNEGSKA (reference sequence). The CDR3 DNA sequence: TGCAGTGCTAGTGGCCAGGTGGAGACCCAGTACTTC. This codes for CSASGQVETQYF.

The V gene is TRBV5-4, the J gene TRBJ1-1; D remains ambiguous. V shed 5 bases and J shed 0 bases, with 11 bases lying between them. The CDR3 length is 14 residues. CDR1 SGHNT and CDR2 YYREEE come from the germline V gene (reference sequence). CDR3 residues: CASRPPELNTEAFF. In DNA form, the CDR3 reads TGTGCCAGCAGGCCTCCCGAGCTGAACACTGAAGCTTTCTTT.

The V call is TRBV28, the J call TRBJ1-5, with D perhaps TRBD1 (5 bases). Germline V CDR1 and CDR2: MDHEN, SYDVKM. Trimming removed 3 bases at V and 7 bases at J, with 13 bases between. The CDR3 spans 14 residues. In nucleotides, the CDR3 is TGTGCCAGCAGTTTGGGAGGGGCGAGACAGCCCCAGCATTTT. Amino acids: CASSLGGARQPQHF.

This chain connects TRBV7-2 to TRBJ1-1, with D perhaps TRBD1 (6 bases). Trimming left V 1 base short and J 4 bases short, with 10 bases between. CDR3 size: 14 residues. Germline-derived CDR1 and CDR2 are SGHTA and FQGNSA. The CDR3 sequence is CASSLGGGFTEAFF. The CDR3 bases are TGTGCCAGCAGCTTAGGGGGGGGCTTCACTGAAGCTTTCTTT.

The chain recombines TRBV9 with TRBJ2-1; 11 bases line up with TRBD2. Per the germline V gene, CDR1 is SGDLS and CDR2 is YYNGEE. This CDR3 spans 16 amino acids. The V segment lost 0 bases and the J segment 4 bases; nucleotides outside the gene matches: 3. The CDR3 reads CASSVGGLAVYNEQFF. In DNA form, the CDR3 reads TGTGCCAGCAGCGTAGGGGGACTAGCGGTATACAATGAGCAGTTCTTC.

The rearrangement uses TRBV18 and TRBJ1-6; D possibly corresponds to TRBD1 (6 bases). Looked up from germline, CDR1 is KGHSH and CDR2 is LQKENI. The CDR3 contains 15 residues. Deletions cut 6 bases from V and 5 bases from J, with 14 bases between. As DNA, the CDR3 is TGTGCCAGCTCTCCTAGGAGACAGGATAATTCACCCCTCCACTTT. Protein product: CASSPRRQDNSPLHF.

The rearrangement joins TRBV2 to TRBJ1-5; 7 bases align to TRBD1. Losses at the gene ends were 7 bases for V and 1 base for J; bases not matched to a gene: 1. Germline V gene data show CDR1 as SNHLY and CDR2 as FYNNEI. The CDR3 is 13 residues long. This chain's CDR3 is CASKGQSNQPQHF. The CDR3 bases are TGTGCCAGCAAGGGACAGAGCAATCAGCCCCAGCATTTT.

A single count supports this clone. This sequence joins TRBV2 and TRBJ2-3; 7 bases line up with TRBD1. V was pared by 6 bases and J by 2 bases, with 8 bases of the junction left unmatched. This CDR3 is built from 15 residues. Germline lookup yields CDR1 SNHLY and CDR2 FYNNEI. The DNA for the CDR3 is TGTGCCAGCAGGCAAATACAGGGGTTCACAGATACGCAGTATTTT. Protein product: CASRQIQGFTDTQYF. The whole variable domain, filled in from reference TRBV2 and TRBJ2-3, reads EPEVTQTPSHQVTQMGQEVILRCVPISNHLYFYWYRQILGQKVEFLVSFYNNEISEKSEIFDDQFSVERPDGSNFTLKIRSTKLEDSAMYFCASRQIQGFTDTQYFGPGTRLTVL.

The chain combines TRBV19 with TRBJ1-2; 9 bases agree with TRBD1. This CDR3 contains 15 residues. J lost 4 bases, V lost 5 bases, and 8 bases had no gene match. Germline CDR1 and CDR2: LNHDA and SQIVND (reference sequence). DNA for the CDR3: TGTGCCAGTAGTCTCCCAGGACAGGGGAGCTATGGCTACACCTTC. It is translated as CASSLPGQGSYGYTF.

This clone was observed a handful of times. In nucleotides, the CDR3 is TGCGCCAGCAGCTTGGAGACACCCAACTATGGCTACACCTTC. This gives the protein CASSLETPNYGYTF. The rearrangement links TRBV5-1 to TRBJ1-2; D call uncertain. CDR1 and CDR2 (germline): SGHRS, YFSETQ. This CDR3 contains 14 residues. Trimming stripped 0 bases from V and 2 bases from J, with 8 bases between.

This clone has just a few counts. The chain couples TRBV7-9 to TRBJ1-2, with TRBD1 as a possible D gene (5 bases). The germline V and J ends were trimmed by 5 bases and 8 bases, with 18 bases remaining between them. This CDR3 contains 14 residues. CDR1 SEHNR and CDR2 FQNEAQ come from the germline V gene (reference sequence). The CDR3 sequence is CASSPRADTRGYTF. The DNA for the CDR3 is TGTGCCAGCAGCCCTAGGGCGGACACCCGCGGCTACACCTTC. Together with reference TRBV7-9 and TRBJ1-2, the CDR3 gives the full variable domain: DTGVSQNPRHKITKRGQNVTFRCDPISEHNRLYWYRQTLGQGPEFLTYFQNEAQLEKSRLLSDRFSAERPKGSFSTLEIQRTEQGDSAMYLCASSPRADTRGYTFGSGTRLTVV.

This clone has more than one count but fewer than ten. The chain links TRBV12-5 to TRBJ1-2, with 9 bases that match TRBD1. After removal of 8 bases from V and 3 bases from J, the junction contained 4 bases not matched to a gene. This CDR3 is built from 13 residues. The germline V gene encodes CDR1 LGHNT and CDR2 FRNRAP. The CDR3 region is CASTGTGHYGYTF. The CDR3 nucleotides read TGTGCTAGTACCGGGACAGGGCACTATGGCTACACCTTC.